Each of the 12 T cell receptor beta chains below was sequenced from the same sample in a study of T cell repertoires in cytomegalovirus infection. TCRdb passed the reads through MiXCR, listing each CDR3 protein once. The sample yields 85,000 to 120,000 distinct CDR3 sequences, 16% seen once. The specimen was PBMCs. These receptors were obtained from a human donor in good health (CMV status not recorded). Some clones in this sample may be carry-over from other donors' samples.

A word on this clonotype: A single base separates this from a much larger clone, so it may be a read error. V is TRBV6-2 or TRBV6-3 and J is TRBJ1-1; maybe TRBD1 (6 bases). Germline V gives CDR1 MNHEY, CDR2 SVGEGT. The CDR3 sequence is 13 residues long. The CDR3 nucleotides read TGTGGCAGCAGTGAACAGGGAGGCACTGAAGCTTTCTTT. As protein: CGSSEQGGTEAFF.

The table lists this clonotype with many counts. J is TRBJ1-4 and V is TRBV12-3 or TRBV12-4; D not resolved. The V and J ends lost 0 bases and 5 bases respectively, with 7 bases between them. This CDR3 has 14 amino acids. The CDR3 is CASSLAGQNEKLFF. The CDR3 coding sequence is TGTGCCAGCAGTTTAGCAGGGCAGAATGAAAAACTGTTTTTT.

J is TRBJ1-6 and V is TRBV18; weak D call: TRBD1 (5 bases). The CDR3 loop spans 14 amino acids. Trimming removed 0 bases at V and 13 bases at J, with 13 bases between. The germline V gene has CDR1 KGHSH and CDR2 LQKENI. DNA for the CDR3: TGTGCCAGCTCACCACCCCCAGGGCTCGAGCCCCTCCACTTT. It specifies CASSPPPGLEPLHF.

This clonotype has just a few counts. V and J are TRBV5-6 and TRBJ2-3; 11 nucleotides line up with TRBD2. CDR3 size: 16 residues. Trimming at V came to 2 bases and at J to 7 bases, leaving 9 bases not matched to a gene. Germline values: CDR1 SGHDT, CDR2 YYEEEE. CDR3 amino acids: CASSFVTSGGSYTQYF. As DNA, the CDR3 is TGTGCCAGCAGCTTTGTCACTAGCGGGGGATCGTATACGCAGTATTTT.

This clonotype is a singleton in its sample. The chain has TRBV20-1 and TRBJ2-1, with TRBD1 identical over 8 bases. The germline V gene has CDR1 DFQATT and CDR2 SNEGSKA (reference sequence). V trimming: 0 bases; J trimming: 10 bases; junction bases outside the gene matches: 11. CDR3 length equals 15 residues. The CDR3 region is CSAREWTGLNVEQFF. CDR3 sequence (DNA): TGCAGTGCTAGAGAGTGGACAGGGCTGAATGTCGAGCAGTTCTTC.

This clonotype has only a few counts. The CDR3 DNA reads TGTGCCAGCAGCCGGAGGGCAGGGATAAACTCCTACGAGCAGTACTTC. Residues: CASSRRAGINSYEQYF. The J gene is TRBJ2-7, the V gene TRBV5-5; D may be TRBD2 (6 bases). Germline loops: CDR1 SGHKS, CDR2 YYEKEE (reference sequence). The ends were cut back, 4 bases at V and 0 bases at J, with 17 bases in the middle. The CDR3 is 16 amino acids.

A remark on this clonotype: A single base separates this from a much larger clone, so it may be a read error. The chain combines TRBV12-3 or TRBV12-4 with TRBJ2-3; 8 bases map to TRBD2. CDR3 length equals 14 residues. CDR3 in DNA: TGTTCCAGTTCCGATAGCGGGGGCACAGATACGCAGTATTTT. It is translated as CSSSDSGGTDTQYF.

The chain carries TRBV2 and TRBJ2-6, with D tentatively TRBD1 (5 bases). Germline V gene data show CDR1 as SNHLY and CDR2 as FYNNEI. Trimming shortened V by 7 bases and J by 9 bases, and 16 bases separated the two germline ends. The CDR3 runs to 14 residues. The CDR3 here is CASNGASGNNVLTF. CDR3 nucleotide sequence: TGTGCCAGCAATGGGGCCTCTGGGAACAACGTCCTGACTTTC.

In this sample, this clonotype turned up many times. The chain has TRBV7-2 and TRBJ2-5, with 15 bases matching TRBD2. The CDR3 sequence is 17 residues long. The germline CDR1 and CDR2 sequences are SGHTA and FQGNSA. V lost 3 bases, J lost 5 bases, and 7 bases stayed unmatched. CDR3 region: CASSLRTSGGARETQYF. The CDR3 nucleotides read TGTGCCAGCAGCTTGAGGACTAGCGGGGGGGCCAGGGAGACCCAGTACTTC.

This clonotype was observed a few times. The J gene is TRBJ1-2, the V gene TRBV13, with 7 bases lining up with TRBD1. Unmatched junction bases numbered 8, after V lost 0 bases and J lost 4 bases. CDR1 is PRHDT and CDR2 is FYEKMQ in the germline V gene (reference sequence). The CDR3 contains 16 residues. This chain's CDR3 is CASSLGPPGGSYGYTF. The CDR3 nucleotides read TGTGCCAGCAGCTTAGGTCCCCCAGGGGGGTCCTATGGCTACACCTTC. The whole variable domain, remainder taken from reference TRBV13 and TRBJ1-2, is AAGVIQSPRHLIKEKRETATLKCYPIPRHDTVYWYQQGPGQDPQFLISFYEKMQSDKGSIPDRFSAQQFSDYHSELNMSSLELGDSALYFCASSLGPPGGSYGYTFGSGTRLTVV.

This clonotype was seen at least ten times. The J gene is TRBJ2-1, the V gene TRBV12-5; D call uncertain. The ends were cut back, 5 bases at V and 6 bases at J, with 14 bases in the middle. Germline CDR1 is LGHNT and CDR2 is FRNRAP. The CDR3 consists of 14 residues. The CDR3: CASGPSGATNEQFF. The CDR3 DNA is TGTGCTAGTGGTCCTTCGGGTGCGACCAATGAGCAGTTCTTC.

This clonotype was picked up many times. The chain employs TRBV7-2 and TRBJ1-5; D gene ambiguous. The germline gives CDR1 SGHTA, CDR2 FQGNSA. The CDR3 consists of 15 residues. The V end was cut by 5 bases, the J end by 3 bases, with 14 bases between. The CDR3 DNA sequence: TGTGCCAGCAGCGTCGGCCGGTGGGACAATCAGCCCCAGCATTTT. Translating gives CASSVGRWDNQPQHF.